There are many counts of the clone carrying this T cell receptor (beta chain). What it recognizes is unknown. These data originate in a study of shared clonotypes between healthy human individuals. Findings and limits, study-wide: Among non-shared clonotypes, generation probabilities were lower than among those shared by all four donors.

With 0 bases removed from V and 5 bases from J, the gap between germline ends came to 14 bases. Germline assignment: CDR1 SNHLY and CDR2 FYNNEI. The CDR3 is 15 residues long. Donors had no recently reported acute infections or vaccinations and were HIV-negative. Those who donated, Caucasian adults without exception, all lived in Nashville, Tennessee. Measured with immunoSEQ multiplex PCR; TCRdb has only the in-frame clones, and not every one. The repertoire holds some 300,000 clones, with around 70% as singletons. Sequenced material: memory CD4+ T cells sorted from blood. The subset here: CD45RA-negative fraction. The clonotype originates from a man aged 30 to 45 in good health. V and J are TRBV2 and TRBJ2-7, with TRBD2 as a possible D gene (6 bases). This CDR3 is CASSEALLSGDEQYF. The CDR3 bases are TGTGCCAGCAGTGAAGCGCTTCTCTCGGGGGACGAGCAGTACTTC.